Listed here are 27 T cell receptor beta chains from one sample, sequenced in a study of T cell repertoires in cytomegalovirus infection. TCRdb itself ran the reads through MiXCR, one entry per CDR3 protein. The table lists under 500,000 distinct CDR3 sequences, approximately 40% of them singletons, with 43% in the top ten. Which antigens these TCRs recognize remains unknown. The sample here was cultured PBMCs, taken from culture after CMV antigen stimulation. The receptors were gathered from a human donor in good health (CMV status not recorded). Some clones in this sample may be carry-over from other donors' samples.

This clonotype was counted only a few times. The chain uses TRBV7-2 and TRBJ2-1; D remains unclear. The CDR3 has 14 residues. CDR1 is SGHTA, CDR2 FQGNSA, per germline. V was shortened by 2 bases and J by 2 bases, with 7 bases between the two germline ends. Here the CDR3 DNA reads TGTGCCAGCAGCTTATCAGCCACCTACAATGAGCAGTTCTTC. This encodes CASSLSATYNEQFF.

In this sample, this clonotype turned up a few times. V usage is TRBV7-9 and J usage is TRBJ2-1; no clear D. CDR1 and CDR2 (germline): SEHNR, FQNEAQ (reference sequence). The V gene lost 1 base and the J gene lost 11 bases, with 6 bases spanning the gap. The length of the CDR3 is 11 residues. CDR3: CASSLGGKQFF. As DNA, the CDR3 is TGTGCCAGCAGCTTAGGAGGAAAGCAGTTCTTC.

V and J are TRBV7-2 and TRBJ1-2; no reliable D call. Germline V CDR1 and CDR2: SGHTA, FQGNSA. The CDR3 is 13 amino acids. The V and J ends lost 2 bases and 4 bases respectively, with 8 bases between them. CDR3 nucleotides: TGTGCCAGCAGCTTACCGATGGGCTATGGCTACACCTTC. Amino acid sequence: CASSLPMGYGYTF.

The chain couples TRBV28 to TRBJ2-3; the match to TRBD2 covers 15 bases. The CDR3 is made up of 18 amino acids. Unmatched junction bases numbered 7, after V lost 3 bases and J lost 3 bases. Germline V gene lookup returns CDR1 MDHEN and CDR2 SYDVKM. CDR3 amino acids: CASSFAGLAGGPTDTQYF. The CDR3 DNA follows: TGTGCCAGCAGTTTCGCCGGACTAGCGGGGGGGCCGACAGATACGCAGTATTTT.

V usage is TRBV6-2 or TRBV6-3 and J usage is TRBJ2-2; 9 bases agree with TRBD1. The V gene's germline CDR1 is MNHEY and CDR2 SVGEGT. The CDR3 spans 17 residues. V lost 6 bases and J lost 5; bases outside the gene matches: 13. In DNA, the CDR3 is TGTGCCAGCAGAAGCCGGGACAGGGTTACGGGGACCGGGGAGCTGTTTTTT. It translates to CASRSRDRVTGTGELFF.

This clonotype was recorded many times. This sequence joins TRBV7-2 and TRBJ1-3, with a weak D call TRBD1 (6 bases). Germline V gene lookup returns CDR1 SGHTA and CDR2 FQGNSA. Trimming pared 5 bases from V and 2 bases from J, leaving 13 bases between. CDR3 length: 15 residues. The CDR3 region has the DNA TGTGCCAGCAGCCCGAGGGGGGGGCCTGGAAACACCATATATTTT. It is translated as CASSPRGGPGNTIYF.

The chain joins TRBV7-6 to TRBJ2-7; tentative D call: TRBD1 (5 bases). The CDR3 covers 16 residues. Trimming took 6 bases from V and 2 from J, leaving 20 bases between them. CDR1 is SGHVS, CDR2 FNYEAQ, per germline. The CDR3 loop reads CASSLSFGAKTYEQYF. The CDR3 nucleotides read TGTGCCAGCAGTCTCTCGTTTGGGGCGAAAACCTACGAGCAGTACTTC.

This clonotype was found a few times. The chain is built from TRBV9 and TRBJ2-1; D gene ambiguous. The CDR3 loop spans 13 amino acids. Looked up from germline, CDR1 is SGDLS and CDR2 is YYNGEE. The V gene lost 4 bases and the J gene lost 4 bases, with 9 bases spanning the gap. The CDR3 DNA reads as TGTGCCAGCAGCAAGGCTAATTACAATGAGCAGTTCTTC. The encoded protein is CASSKANYNEQFF.

This clonotype has more than one count but fewer than ten. The chain links TRBV6-5 to TRBJ2-7; D might be TRBD1 (5 bases). The germline CDR1 and CDR2 sequences are MNHEY and SVGAGI. V was shortened by 7 bases and J by 2 bases, with 15 bases between the two germline ends. This CDR3 spans 14 amino acids. CDR3 bases: TGTGCCAGCACACCCAGTGGGGCCCCCTACGAGCAGTACTTC. Translating gives CASTPSGAPYEQYF.

The chain joins TRBV7-6 to TRBJ2-1; D is possibly TRBD1 (5 bases). With 4 bases removed from V and 5 bases from J, the gap between germline ends came to 6 bases. Germline V gene lookup returns CDR1 SGHVS and CDR2 FNYEAQ. This CDR3 is 12 amino acids long. CDR3 DNA sequence: TGTGCCAGCAGCTCACAGGACAATGAGCAGTTCTTC. Its protein is CASSSQDNEQFF.

The sample holds a few counts of this clonotype. This chain connects TRBV7-2 to TRBJ1-1, with a possible D match to TRBD1 (5 bases). Deletions cut 4 bases from V and 8 bases from J, with 20 bases between. The CDR3 is made up of 15 amino acids. CDR1 is SGHTA and CDR2 is FQGNSA in the germline V gene. The CDR3 DNA reads as TGTGCCAGCAGCTCACCCCCGGCCGGGGCTCGGGAAGCTTTCTTT. Amino acids: CASSSPPAGAREAFF.

The rearrangement uses TRBV27 and TRBJ2-5; D possibly corresponds to TRBD1 (5 bases). Germline-derived CDR1 and CDR2 are MNHEY and SMNVEV (reference sequence). Trimming took off 8 bases at V and 4 bases at J, with 14 bases between the two ends. This CDR3 is 13 amino acids long. The DNA for the CDR3 is TGTGCCAGCGGCAAACAGGTCCGAGAGACCCAGTACTTC. Translating gives CASGKQVRETQYF.

There are a few counts of this clonotype. This chain links TRBV12-3 or TRBV12-4 with TRBJ2-1, with 12 bases lining up with TRBD2. J lost 10 bases, V lost 6 bases, and 7 bases had no gene match. The CDR3 is 14 amino acids. CDR3 protein: CASRSSGGEGEQFF. The CDR3 DNA is TGTGCCAGCAGATCTAGCGGGGGGGAAGGAGAGCAGTTCTTC.

The chain recombines TRBV28 with TRBJ1-1; D gene unclear. The germline V gene has CDR1 MDHEN and CDR2 SYDVKM. Deletions cut 1 base from V and 1 base from J, with 7 bases between. The CDR3 loop spans 14 amino acids. The CDR3 DNA is TGTGCCAGCAGTTTATTACAGAGGAACACTGAAGCTTTCTTT. The encoded protein is CASSLLQRNTEAFF.

The V gene is TRBV15, the J gene TRBJ1-2; D call uncertain. Germline-derived CDR1 and CDR2 are LNHNV and YYDKDF (reference sequence). The V and J ends lost 0 bases and 4 bases respectively, with 3 bases between them. This CDR3 is 12 amino acids long. CDR3 sequence (DNA): TGTGCCACCAGCAGAGACAGCTATGGCTACACCTTC. This translates into CATSRDSYGYTF.

The chain recombines TRBV7-7 with TRBJ2-7; D perhaps matches TRBD1 (5 bases). This CDR3 is 14 amino acids long. Germline V gene lookup returns CDR1 SSHAT and CDR2 FNYEAQ (reference sequence). V shed 0 bases and J shed 2 bases, with 8 bases lying between them. CDR3 bases: TGTGCCAGCAGCTTAGCGCAGGGCCCCTACGAGCAGTACTTC. It yields the protein CASSLAQGPYEQYF. The variable domain in full, completed from reference TRBV7-7 and TRBJ2-7, reads GAGVSQSPRYKVTKRGQDVTLRCDPISSHATLYWYQQALGQGPEFLTYFNYEAQPDKSGLPSDRFSAERPEGSISTLTIQRTEQRDSAMYRCASSLAQGPYEQYFGPGTRLTVT.

This chain joins TRBV7-6 and TRBJ1-4; no clear D. The V end was cut by 5 bases, the J end by 5 bases, with 9 bases between. CDR1 is SGHVS, CDR2 FNYEAQ, per germline. The CDR3 is 13 amino acids. The CDR3, as DNA: TGTGCCAGCAGCGCGACCGAAAATGAAAAACTGTTTTTT. This gives the protein CASSATENEKLFF.

This clonotype was observed a few times. The chain recombines TRBV19 with TRBJ2-5, with 9 bases aligning to TRBD1. The germline V gene has CDR1 LNHDA and CDR2 SQIVND (reference sequence). With V trimmed by 5 bases and J by 3 bases, 19 bases remained unmatched. The CDR3 totals 19 residues. As DNA, the CDR3 is TGTGCCAGTAGTTACTCCTCATTCCCGGGACAGGGAGAGGAAGAGACCCAGTACTTC. The encoded protein is CASSYSSFPGQGEEETQYF.

The V call is TRBV6-5, the J call TRBJ2-1; D is ambiguous. Trimming cost V 7 bases and J 0 bases, with 16 bases left between them. Germline V CDR1 and CDR2: MNHEY, SVGAGI. The CDR3 is 16 amino acids. CDR3 DNA: TGTGCCAGCAAAAAGAGAGAGATATCCTCCTACAATGAGCAGTTCTTC. This translates into CASKKREISSYNEQFF.

The rearrangement uses TRBV7-2 and TRBJ2-3; D is unclear. CDR1 is SGHTA, CDR2 FQGNSA, per germline. Deletions cut 1 base from V and 5 bases from J, with 7 bases between. The CDR3 covers 13 residues. CDR3 DNA sequence: TGTGCCAGCAGCTTAGAGGTGCAAGATACGCAGTATTTT. It specifies CASSLEVQDTQYF.

In this sample, this clonotype turned up a few times. The chain combines TRBV7-9 with TRBJ1-5; no clear D gene. Germline CDR1 reads SEHNR; CDR2 reads FQNEAQ (reference sequence). V was trimmed by 5 bases and J by 3 bases, leaving 17 bases between them. The CDR3 is made up of 16 amino acids. The chain's CDR3 is CASSEGDASFNQPQHF. CDR3 sequence (DNA): TGTGCCAGCAGCGAAGGCGACGCGTCCTTCAATCAGCCCCAGCATTTT.

This clonotype has a single count. The chain couples TRBV4-3 to TRBJ2-1, with D unclear. Germline V gene data show CDR1 as LGHNA and CDR2 as YSLEER. The V gene lost 0 bases and the J gene lost 4 bases, with 10 bases spanning the gap. The CDR3 consists of 15 residues. The chain's CDR3 is CASSQDTIGYNEQFF. In DNA, the CDR3 is TGCGCCAGCAGCCAAGACACAATAGGTTACAATGAGCAGTTCTTC.

V is TRBV20-1 and J is TRBJ1-3; a possible D gene is TRBD1 (5 bases). The CDR3 covers 13 residues. CDR1 and CDR2 (germline): DFQATT, SNEGSKA (reference sequence). V gave up 1 base and J gave up 9 bases, with 13 bases separating them. In DNA form, the CDR3 reads TGCAGTGCTAGAGGGGGGGGGACGGCCACCATATATTTT. Translating it yields CSARGGGTATIYF.

The CDR3 sequence is CASSPGDTTYEQYF. DNA for the CDR3: TGTGCCAGCTCACCCGGGGACACCACCTACGAGCAGTACTTC. The chain combines TRBV18 with TRBJ2-7; perhaps TRBD1 as D (6 bases). V was shortened by 3 bases and J by 2 bases, with 11 bases between the two germline ends. There are 14 residues in the CDR3. Germline values: CDR1 KGHSH, CDR2 LQKENI.

This clonotype was counted between two and nine times. The CDR3 spells CASSQETGQGLEKLFF. The DNA for the CDR3 is TGCGCCAGCAGCCAAGAGACGGGACAGGGGTTGGAAAAACTGTTTTTT. The V and J genes are TRBV4-1 and TRBJ1-4; 10 bases align to TRBD1. Germline loops: CDR1 MGHRA, CDR2 YSYEKL. The CDR3 covers 16 residues. V lost 0 bases to trimming and J lost 8 bases; unmatched junction nucleotides: 6.

This clonotype was seen more than once but under ten times. The J gene is TRBJ2-3, the V gene TRBV7-2, with TRBD2 identical over 10 bases. The CDR3 sequence is 17 residues long. V was clipped by 1 base and J by 6 bases; unmatched bases: 10. CDR1 SGHTA and CDR2 FQGNSA come from the germline V gene. The CDR3 region is CASSLDELAGLGDTQYF. CDR3 sequence (DNA): TGTGCCAGCAGCTTAGATGAACTAGCGGGGCTGGGGGATACGCAGTATTTT.

The gene calls are TRBV4-2 and TRBJ2-7; no clear D gene. V gave up 0 bases and J gave up 4 bases, with 7 bases separating them. Germline-derived CDR1 and CDR2 are LGHNA and YNFKEQ. This CDR3 spans 13 amino acids. The CDR3 DNA reads as TGTGCCAGCAGCCAAGAGGGTTGGTACGAGCAGTACTTC. It specifies CASSQEGWYEQYF.